This T cell receptor (beta chain) was sequenced during a study of blood T cell repertoires in COVID-19. Across the whole study: Material from acute and convalescent COVID-19 was sourced from the United States, Italy and Spain. Sources were T cells, B-cell-depleted T cells, or PBMCs; the material itself was cDNA or gDNA.

Trimming took 5 bases from V and 4 from J; bases not matched to a gene: 5. Germline values: CDR1 MGHDK, CDR2 SYGVNS. The CDR3 contains 14 residues. The table lists this clone with a count of one. In the original workflow: How many nucleated cells were present was estimated from reference gene primer amplification. The data were produced by immunoSEQ multiplex PCR, yet TCRdb's version contains in-frame clones alone and is incomplete. For V, J and clone size, that table is used; D and trimming come from the DNA. The sample holds about 210,000 clones, approximately 82% seen once. The V call is TRBV25-1, the J call TRBJ2-5, with 9 bases aligning to TRBD1. The TCR sequence derives from a woman in her thirties or forties with acute or convalescent COVID-19. Specimen: peripheral blood. This chain's CDR3 is CASSMGQGRETQYF. The CDR3 DNA sequence: TGTGCCAGCAGTATGGGACAGGGACGAGAGACCCAGTACTTC. The entire variable domain, with the rest obtained from reference TRBV25-1 and TRBJ2-5, is as follows: EADIYQTPRYLVIGTGKKITLECSQTMGHDKMYWYQQDPGMELHLIHYSYGVNSTEKGDLSSESTVSRIRTEHFPLTLESARPSHTSQYLCASSMGQGRETQYFGPGTRLLVL.